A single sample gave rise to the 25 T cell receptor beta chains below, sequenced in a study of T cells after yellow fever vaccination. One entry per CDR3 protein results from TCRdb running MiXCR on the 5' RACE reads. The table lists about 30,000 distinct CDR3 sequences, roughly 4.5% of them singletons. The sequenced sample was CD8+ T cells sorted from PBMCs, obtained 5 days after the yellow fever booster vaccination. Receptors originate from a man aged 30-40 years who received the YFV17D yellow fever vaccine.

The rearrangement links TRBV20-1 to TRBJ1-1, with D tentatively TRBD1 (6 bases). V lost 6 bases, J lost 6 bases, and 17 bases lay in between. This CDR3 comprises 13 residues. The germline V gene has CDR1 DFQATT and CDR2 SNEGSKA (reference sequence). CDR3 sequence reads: CSAPGARFSEAFF. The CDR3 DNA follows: TGCAGTGCCCCGGGGGCACGGTTCTCTGAAGCTTTCTTT.

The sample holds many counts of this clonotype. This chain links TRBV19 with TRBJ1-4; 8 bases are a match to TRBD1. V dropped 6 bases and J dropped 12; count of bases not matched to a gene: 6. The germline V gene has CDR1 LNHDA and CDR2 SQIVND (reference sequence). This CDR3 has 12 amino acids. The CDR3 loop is CASRPGGAELFF. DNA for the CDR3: TGTGCCAGTAGGCCAGGGGGCGCGGAACTGTTTTTT.

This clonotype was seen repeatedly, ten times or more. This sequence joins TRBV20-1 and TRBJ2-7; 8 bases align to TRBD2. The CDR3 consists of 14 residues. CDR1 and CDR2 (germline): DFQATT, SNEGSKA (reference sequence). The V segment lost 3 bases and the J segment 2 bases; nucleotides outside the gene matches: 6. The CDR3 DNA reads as TGCAGTGCTAGCCAGACTAGCGTTACCTACGAGCAGTACTTC. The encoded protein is CSASQTSVTYEQYF.

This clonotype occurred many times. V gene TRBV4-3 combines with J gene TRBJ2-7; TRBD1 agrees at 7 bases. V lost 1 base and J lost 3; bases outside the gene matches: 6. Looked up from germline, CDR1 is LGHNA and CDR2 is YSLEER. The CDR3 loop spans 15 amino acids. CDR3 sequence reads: CASSQGTGLHYEQYF. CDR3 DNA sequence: TGCGCCAGCAGCCAAGGGACAGGTCTTCACTACGAGCAGTACTTC.

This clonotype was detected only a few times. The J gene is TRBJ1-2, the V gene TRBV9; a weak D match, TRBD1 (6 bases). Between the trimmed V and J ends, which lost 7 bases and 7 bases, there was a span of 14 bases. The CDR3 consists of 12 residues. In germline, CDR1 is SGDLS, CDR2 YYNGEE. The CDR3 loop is CASGEGGGGYTF. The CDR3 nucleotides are TGTGCCAGCGGAGAGGGGGGAGGTGGCTACACCTTC.

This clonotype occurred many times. The CDR3 reads CASSFGQAGTEAFF. The CDR3 nucleotides read TGTGCCAGCAGCTTCGGACAGGCGGGAACTGAAGCTTTCTTT. This chain joins TRBV7-8 and TRBJ1-1; 7 nucleotides agree with TRBD1. In germline, CDR1 is SGHVS, CDR2 FQNEAQ. Germline trimming cut 3 bases from V and 5 bases from J; bases unmatched to any gene: 6. This CDR3 region has 14 residues.

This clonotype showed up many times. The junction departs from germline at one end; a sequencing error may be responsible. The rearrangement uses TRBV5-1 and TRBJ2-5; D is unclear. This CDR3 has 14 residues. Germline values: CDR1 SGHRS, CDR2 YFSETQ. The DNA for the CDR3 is TGCGTCAGCAGCTTGGGTCTATCCGGAGAGACCCAGTACTTC. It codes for CVSSLGLSGETQYF.

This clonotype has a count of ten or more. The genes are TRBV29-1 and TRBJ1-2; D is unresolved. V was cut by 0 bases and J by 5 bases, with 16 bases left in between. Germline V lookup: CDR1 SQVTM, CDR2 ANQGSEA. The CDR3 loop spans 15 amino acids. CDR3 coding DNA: TGCAGCGTTGAAGAACATGCCGGGGTAGGGTATGGCTACACCTTC. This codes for CSVEEHAGVGYGYTF.

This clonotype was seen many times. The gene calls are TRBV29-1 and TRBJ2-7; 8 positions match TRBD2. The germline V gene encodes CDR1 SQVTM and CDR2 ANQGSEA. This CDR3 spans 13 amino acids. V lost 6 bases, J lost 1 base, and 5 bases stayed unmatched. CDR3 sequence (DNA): TGCAGCGTGAGTTCTAGCGGGTCCTACGAGCAGTACTTC. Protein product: CSVSSSGSYEQYF.

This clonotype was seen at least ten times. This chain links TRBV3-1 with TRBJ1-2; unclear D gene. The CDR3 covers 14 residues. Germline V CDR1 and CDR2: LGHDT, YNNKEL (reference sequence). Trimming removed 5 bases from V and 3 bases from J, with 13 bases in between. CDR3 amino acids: CASSFSMVDYGYTF. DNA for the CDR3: TGTGCCAGCAGCTTTTCTATGGTGGACTATGGCTACACCTTC.

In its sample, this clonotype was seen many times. The CDR3 spells CARKGGIYEQFF. The CDR3 DNA reads TGTGCCCGAAAAGGGGGAATCTATGAGCAGTTCTTC. The chain joins TRBV6-9 to TRBJ2-1, with D maybe TRBD1 (6 bases). V shed 11 bases and J shed 8 bases, with 16 bases lying between them. The CDR3 loop spans 12 amino acids. Germline CDR1 and CDR2: MNHGY and SVAAGI.

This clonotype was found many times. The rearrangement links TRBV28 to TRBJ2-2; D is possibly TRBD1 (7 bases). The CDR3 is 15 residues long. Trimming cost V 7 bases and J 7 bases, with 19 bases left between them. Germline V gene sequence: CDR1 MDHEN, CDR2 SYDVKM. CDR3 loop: CASTPVEGAGGELFF. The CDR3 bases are TGTGCCAGCACCCCCGTGGAGGGGGCAGGCGGGGAGCTGTTTTTT.

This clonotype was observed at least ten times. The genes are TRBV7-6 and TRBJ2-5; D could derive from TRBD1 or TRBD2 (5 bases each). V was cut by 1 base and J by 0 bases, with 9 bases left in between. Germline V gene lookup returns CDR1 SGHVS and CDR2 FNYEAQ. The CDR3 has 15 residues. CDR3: CASSLGGTDQETQYF. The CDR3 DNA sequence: TGTGCCAGCAGCTTAGGGGGGACGGACCAAGAGACCCAGTACTTC.

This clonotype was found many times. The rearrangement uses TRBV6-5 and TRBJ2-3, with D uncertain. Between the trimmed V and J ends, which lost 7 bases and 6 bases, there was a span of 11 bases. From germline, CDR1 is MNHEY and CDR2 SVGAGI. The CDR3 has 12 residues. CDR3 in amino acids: CASTSTADTQYF. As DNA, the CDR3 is TGTGCCAGCACCTCTACTGCGGATACGCAGTATTTT.

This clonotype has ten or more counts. CDR3 in amino acids: CASSSAAPSYNEQFF. In nucleotides, the CDR3 is TGTGCCAGCAGTTCGGCAGCGCCTTCCTACAATGAGCAGTTCTTC. The chain couples TRBV12-3 or TRBV12-4 to TRBJ2-1; D not certain. The V end was cut by 4 bases, the J end by 1 base, with 11 bases between. CDR3 length: 15 residues.

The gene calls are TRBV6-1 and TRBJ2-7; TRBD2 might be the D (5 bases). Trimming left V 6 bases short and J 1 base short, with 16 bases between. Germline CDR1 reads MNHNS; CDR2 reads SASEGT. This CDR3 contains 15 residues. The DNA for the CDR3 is TGTGCCAGCAGCCCCGGAGCAGGAGGTTCCTACGAGCAGTACTTC. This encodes CASSPGAGGSYEQYF.

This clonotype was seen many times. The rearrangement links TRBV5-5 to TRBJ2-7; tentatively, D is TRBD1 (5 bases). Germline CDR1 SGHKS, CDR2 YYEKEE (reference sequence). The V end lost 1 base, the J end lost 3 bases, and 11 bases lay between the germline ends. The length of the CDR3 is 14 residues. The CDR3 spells CASSLPTAHYEQYF. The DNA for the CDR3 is TGTGCCAGCAGCTTGCCGACAGCACACTACGAGCAGTACTTC.

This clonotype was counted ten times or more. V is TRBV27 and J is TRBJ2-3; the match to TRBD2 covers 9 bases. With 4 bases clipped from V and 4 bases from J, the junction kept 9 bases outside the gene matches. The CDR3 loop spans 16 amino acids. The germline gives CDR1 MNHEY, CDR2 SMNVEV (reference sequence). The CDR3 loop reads CASSSTIAGDSDTQYF. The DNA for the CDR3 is TGTGCCAGCAGTTCAACCATAGCGGGAGATTCAGATACGCAGTATTTT.

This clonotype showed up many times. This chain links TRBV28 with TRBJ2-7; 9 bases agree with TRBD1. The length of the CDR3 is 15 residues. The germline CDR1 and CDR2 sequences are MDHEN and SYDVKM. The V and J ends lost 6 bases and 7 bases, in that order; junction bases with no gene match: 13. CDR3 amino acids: CASSRIDRGDGEQYF. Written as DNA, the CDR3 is TGTGCCAGCAGCCGAATCGACAGGGGGGATGGAGAGCAGTACTTC.

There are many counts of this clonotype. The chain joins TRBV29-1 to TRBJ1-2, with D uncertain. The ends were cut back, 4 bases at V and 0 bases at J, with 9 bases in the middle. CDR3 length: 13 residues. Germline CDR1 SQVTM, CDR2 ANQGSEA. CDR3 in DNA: TGCAGCGTTGGGGCGGACTCTAACTATGGCTACACCTTC. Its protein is CSVGADSNYGYTF.

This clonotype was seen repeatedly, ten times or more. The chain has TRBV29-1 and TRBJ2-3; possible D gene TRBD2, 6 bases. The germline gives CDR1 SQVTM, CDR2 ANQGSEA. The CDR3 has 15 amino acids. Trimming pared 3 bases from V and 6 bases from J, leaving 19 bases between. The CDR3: CSVDLRLGGLDTQYF. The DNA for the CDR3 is TGCAGCGTTGATCTGCGACTAGGTGGTCTCGATACGCAGTATTTT.

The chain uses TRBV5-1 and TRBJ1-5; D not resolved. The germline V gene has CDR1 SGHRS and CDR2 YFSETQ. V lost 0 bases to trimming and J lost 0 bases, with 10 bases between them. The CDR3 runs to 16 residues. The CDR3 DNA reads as TGCGCCAGCAGCTTGGGTGATTCCTCTAGCAATCAGCCCCAGCATTTT. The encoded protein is CASSLGDSSSNQPQHF.

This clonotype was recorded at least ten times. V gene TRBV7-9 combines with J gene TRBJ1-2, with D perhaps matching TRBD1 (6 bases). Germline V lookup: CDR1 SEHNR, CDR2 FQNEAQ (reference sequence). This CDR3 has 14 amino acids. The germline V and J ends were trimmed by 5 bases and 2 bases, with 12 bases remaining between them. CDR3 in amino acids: CASSLPDRNYGYTF. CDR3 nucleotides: TGTGCCAGCAGCCTTCCCGACAGGAACTATGGCTACACCTTC.

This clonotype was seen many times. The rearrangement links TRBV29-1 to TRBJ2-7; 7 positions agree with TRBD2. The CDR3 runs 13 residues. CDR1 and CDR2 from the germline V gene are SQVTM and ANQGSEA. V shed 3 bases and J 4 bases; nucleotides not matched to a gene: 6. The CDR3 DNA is TGCAGCGTTGATGGTGGCGGGAGTTACGAGCAGTACTTC. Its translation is CSVDGGGSYEQYF.

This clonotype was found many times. CDR3 loop: CSATTGSGKNIQYF. CDR3 DNA: TGCAGTGCTACTACAGGTAGCGGCAAAAACATTCAGTACTTC. V gene TRBV20-1 combines with J gene TRBJ2-4, with a possible D match to TRBD2 (6 bases). This CDR3 comprises 14 residues. Per germline, CDR1 DFQATT and CDR2 SNEGSKA (reference sequence). Trimming pared 4 bases from V and 3 bases from J, leaving 13 bases between.